The rows below give T cell receptor beta chains drawn from one sample of a study. One entry per CDR3 protein results from TCRdb running MiXCR on the 5' RACE reads. Of approximately 8,600 distinct CDR3 sequences listed, 16% are singletons. Sequencing input: memory CD4+ T cells sorted from blood. These receptors were obtained from a female donor with breast cancer. Each CDR3 is given with its conserved first and last residue. A D gene is named only where the DNA matches it firmly. Expanded clones are given a class, and other clones once, few, many or no size at all.

v_call	clone_size	j_call	d_call	cdr3_aa
TRBV9	medium-sized	TRBJ2-1	NA	CASSVMAETINEQFF
TRBV12-3/TRBV12-4	medium-sized	TRBJ2-5	NA	CASSFEGKTQYF
TRBV7-2	medium-sized	TRBJ2-5	NA	CASGTGSGAVETQYF
TRBV7-9	medium-sized	TRBJ1-5	TRBD1	CASSSYRGDSNQPQHF
TRBV9	few	TRBJ1-5	NA	CAGSVNGLGNQPQHF
TRBV7-6	medium-sized	TRBJ2-7	NA	CASSSTGNEQYF
TRBV3-1	few	TRBJ2-1	NA	CAGEHGWYNEQFF
TRBV6-2/TRBV6-3	medium-sized	TRBJ2-5	NA	CASSYGTGNQETQYF
TRBV7-2	NA	TRBJ2-1	NA	CASSGGGMTYNGQSF
TRBV7-2	medium-sized	TRBJ2-6	NA	CASSLGSGANVLTF
TRBV6-1	medium-sized	TRBJ2-4	NA	CASSEKTIQYF
TRBV2	many	TRBJ1-3	NA	CASSVAKGNTIYF
TRBV24-1	NA	TRBJ1-1	TRBD1	CATSDHWTGEAFF
TRBV7-2	few	TRBJ1-1	NA	CASSSRTSNTEAFF
TRBV20-1	many	TRBJ2-7	NA	CSARDVGVSYEQYF
TRBV7-2	medium-sized	TRBJ2-2	NA	CASSLGGNANTGELFF
TRBV7-2	medium-sized	TRBJ2-7	NA	CASSSIGLESYEQYF
TRBV7-9	medium-sized	TRBJ2-7	NA	CASSLVGYEQYF
TRBV6-1	medium-sized	TRBJ2-7	TRBD1	CASRAMSGTGDEQYF
TRBV6-1	medium-sized	TRBJ1-2	NA	CASALNGDGYGYTF
TRBV4-2	many	TRBJ2-1	NA	CASSQDRGGREQFF
TRBV11-2	medium-sized	TRBJ2-5	NA	CASSPQAKETQYF
TRBV7-6	many	TRBJ2-2	TRBD2	CASSLGAVAGPNTGELFF
TRBV7-3	medium-sized	TRBJ1-1	NA	CASSFNSDTEAFF
TRBV5-1	many	TRBJ2-5	NA	CASSLGTAQETQYF
TRBV30	many	TRBJ1-2	NA	CAWRYSGTPTGGYTF
TRBV29-1	many	TRBJ1-5	NA	CSVDGHFNQPQHF
TRBV5-6	medium-sized	TRBJ2-5	NA	CASSLAPGMETQYF
TRBV18	NA	TRBJ2-7	NA	CASSPPSSYEQYF
TRBV7-9	many	TRBJ2-7	NA	CASSLEGQHYEQYF
TRBV12-3/TRBV12-4	medium-sized	TRBJ2-4	TRBD2	CASSFWDLRDYQNIQYF
TRBV7-9	many	TRBJ2-1	TRBD2	CASSVPGLGNNEQFF
TRBV24-1	many	TRBJ1-2	TRBD1	CAASERTGYGYTF
TRBV20-1	medium-sized	TRBJ1-1	NA	CSATVFGRGLNTEAFF
TRBV7-2	medium-sized	TRBJ1-5	NA	CASSLSGRQPQHF
TRBV20-1	many	TRBJ1-2	NA	CSDSTALSGYTF
TRBV4-1	medium-sized	TRBJ2-5	NA	CASSPRQAETQYF
TRBV6-5	NA	TRBJ2-7	NA	CASGCSTHQYF
TRBV6-5	medium-sized	TRBJ1-5	NA	CASKLAPVGNQPQHF
TRBV7-7	once	TRBJ2-2	TRBD1	CASSPQGTGELFF
TRBV5-1	medium-sized	TRBJ2-1	NA	CASSRGVDLTYNEQFF
TRBV20-1	many	TRBJ2-3	TRBD2	CSVLAGTDTQYF
TRBV4-1	medium-sized	TRBJ2-7	NA	CASSQGERRGASYEQYF
TRBV5-1	many	TRBJ2-5	TRBD2	CASSGLAGGPSETQYF
TRBV4-1	medium-sized	TRBJ2-5	NA	CASSQTLGETQYF